Listed below are T cell receptor beta chains from one sample, sequenced in a study of blood T cell repertoires in COVID-19. Using immunoSEQ multiplex PCR, the repertoire was profiled, and TCRdb retains in-frame clones only, with some absent. The data show 300,000 to 400,000 clones, over 80% seen once. The sample comprised peripheral blood. The receptors derive from a man aged 30-40 years with COVID-19, enrolled during active disease. Each CDR3 is given with its conserved first and last residue. A D gene is named only where the DNA matches it firmly. Some rows mark clone size as missing; the rest say once, few, many or name a class of expanded clone.

size	V	D	J	CDR3	DNA
NA	TRBV7-6	TRBD1	TRBJ1-5	CASSSGTVNQPQHF	TGTGCCAGCAGCTCCGGGACAGTCAATCAGCCCCAGCATTTT
NA	TRBV7-9	NA	TRBJ1-1	CASTWGGNTEAFF	TGTGCCAGCACCTGGGGGGGGAACACTGAAGCTTTCTTT
NA	TRBV6-5	NA	TRBJ2-7	CASSYSARVGYEQYF	TGTGCCAGCAGTTACTCTGCTCGGGTTGGGTACGAGCAGTACTTC
many	TRBV7-2	NA	TRBJ1-1	CASSFSLNTEAFF	TGTGCCAGCAGCTTTTCGTTGAACACTGAAGCTTTCTTT
NA	TRBV5-4	TRBD1	TRBJ2-3	CASSLLDRVEDTQYF	TGTGCCAGCAGCTTGCTGGACAGGGTAGAAGATACGCAGTATTTT
NA	TRBV11-1	TRBD1	TRBJ1-6	CASSRDRGNSPLHF	TGTGCCAGCAGTCGGGACAGGGGGAATTCACCCCTCCACTTT
NA	TRBV7-9	NA	TRBJ2-7	CASGGDSYEQYF	TGTGCCAGCGGCGGAGATTCCTACGAGCAGTACTTC
few	TRBV7-2	NA	TRBJ2-7	CASSTPGDNYYEQYF	TGTGCCAGCAGCACCCCAGGGGACAACTACTACGAGCAGTACTTC
NA	TRBV4-3	TRBD1	TRBJ1-4	CASSQDGTGANEKLFF	TGCGCCAGCAGCCAAGATGGGACAGGGGCTAATGAAAAACTGTTTTTT
NA	TRBV19	TRBD1	TRBJ1-2	CASTHPGQTFYGYTF	TGTGCCAGTACTCATCCGGGACAGACCTTCTATGGCTACACCTTC
NA	TRBV28	NA	TRBJ2-1	CAGSRSSLYNEQFF	TGTGCCGGCTCTAGGTCGTCCCTCTACAATGAGCAGTTCTTC
NA	TRBV6-2/TRBV6-3	NA	TRBJ2-7	CASSYSDSTEQYF	TGTGCCAGCAGTTACTCGGACTCTACCGAGCAGTACTTC
NA	TRBV29-1	TRBD2	TRBJ2-7	CSVGLAVSYEQYF	TGCAGCGTTGGACTAGCGGTCTCCTACGAGCAGTACTTC
NA	TRBV5-6	NA	TRBJ1-6	CASSLLRNSPLHF	TGTGCCAGCAGCTTATTGAGAAATTCACCCCTCCACTTT
NA	TRBV6-5	TRBD1	TRBJ1-5	CASSFDRAWQPQHF	TGTGCCAGCAGTTTCGACAGGGCTTGGCAGCCCCAGCATTTT
NA	TRBV7-2	TRBD1	TRBJ2-3	CASSLEGQGADTQYF	TGTGCCAGCAGCTTAGAGGGACAGGGGGCGGATACGCAGTATTTT
NA	TRBV5-1	NA	TRBJ2-7	CASSFQGHEQYF	TGCGCCAGCAGCTTCCAGGGCCACGAGCAGTACTTC
NA	TRBV5-4	NA	TRBJ2-3	CASSLRQSLRTDTQYF	TGTGCCAGCAGCTTGCGGCAGAGCCTGAGGACAGATACGCAGTATTTT
once	TRBV5-6	TRBD1	TRBJ1-6	CASRAAGGSYNSPLHF	TGTGCCAGCAGGGCGGCAGGGGGCTCCTATAATTCACCCCTCCACTTT
NA	TRBV5-6	NA	TRBJ2-7	CASSLLGQDAYEQYF	TGTGCCAGCAGCCTCCTGGGGCAGGATGCTTACGAGCAGTACTTC
few	TRBV21-1	NA	TRBJ1-4	CASSKEGGQPYNEKLFF	TGTGCCAGCAGCAAAGAAGGAGGGCAGCCCTATAATGAAAAACTGTTTTTT
NA	TRBV6-2/TRBV6-3	TRBD1	TRBJ1-2	CASSYSGQLTNYGYTF	TGTGCCAGCAGTTACTCGGGACAGCTAACTAACTATGGCTACACCTTC
few	TRBV7-7	NA	TRBJ1-5	CASSPRRGESNQPQHF	TGTGCCAGCAGCCCTCGAAGGGGTGAGAGCAATCAGCCCCAGCATTTT